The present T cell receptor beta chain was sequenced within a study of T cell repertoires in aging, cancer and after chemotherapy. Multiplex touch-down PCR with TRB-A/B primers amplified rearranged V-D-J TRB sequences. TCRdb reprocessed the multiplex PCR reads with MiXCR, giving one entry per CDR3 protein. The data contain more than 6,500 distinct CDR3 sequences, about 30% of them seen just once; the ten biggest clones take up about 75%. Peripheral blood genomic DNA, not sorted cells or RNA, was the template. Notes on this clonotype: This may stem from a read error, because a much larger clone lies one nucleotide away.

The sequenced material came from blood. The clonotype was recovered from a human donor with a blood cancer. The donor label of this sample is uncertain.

The CDR3 DNA follows: TGCAGCGGAAGACAGGGAAGGGACGATGAGCAGTTCTTC. Translating gives CSGRQGRDDEQFF. The chain combines TRBV29-1 with TRBJ2-1; 7 bases fit TRBD1. J was trimmed by 8 bases and V by 7 bases; bases with no gene match: 11. The length of the CDR3 is 13 residues. Germline V gene data show CDR1 as SQVTM and CDR2 as ANQGSEA.